Described below is a single T cell receptor (beta chain) sequence and its context. As yet, its antigen is unknown. The data derive from a study of stem cell transplantation in POMP-related autoinflammatory disease. Study background: Neutrophil and platelet engraftment from the graft donor was 100% through one year after transplant. General study results and limits: PRAID patients trended toward lower TRB diversity and higher clonality in all analyzed T-cell subsets. Fewer unique TRB V-J gene pairings were identified in patients with PRAID.

Prominent immunodeficiency with autoinflammation defined PRAID. Repertoires were generated with immunoSEQ multiplex PCR, while TCRdb's copy carries only in-frame clones and drops some. This sample has tens of thousands of clones, with approximately 91% found just once. The specimen comprised CD4+ T cells from PBMCs, sampled after stem cell transplantation. The clonotype was recovered from a human patient with POMP-related autoinflammation and immune dysregulation (PRAID). Some of the T cells may derive from the graft donor.

This CDR3 is CASSLRTVYNSPLHF. The CDR3 DNA reads TGTGCCAGCAGCTTACGGACCGTCTATAATTCACCCCTCCACTTT. The chain is built from TRBV5-8 and TRBJ1-6; D gene uncertain. Trimming took off 2 bases at V and 3 bases at J, with 9 bases between the two ends. Germline CDR1 reads SGHTS; CDR2 reads YDEGEE. This CDR3 is built from 15 residues.